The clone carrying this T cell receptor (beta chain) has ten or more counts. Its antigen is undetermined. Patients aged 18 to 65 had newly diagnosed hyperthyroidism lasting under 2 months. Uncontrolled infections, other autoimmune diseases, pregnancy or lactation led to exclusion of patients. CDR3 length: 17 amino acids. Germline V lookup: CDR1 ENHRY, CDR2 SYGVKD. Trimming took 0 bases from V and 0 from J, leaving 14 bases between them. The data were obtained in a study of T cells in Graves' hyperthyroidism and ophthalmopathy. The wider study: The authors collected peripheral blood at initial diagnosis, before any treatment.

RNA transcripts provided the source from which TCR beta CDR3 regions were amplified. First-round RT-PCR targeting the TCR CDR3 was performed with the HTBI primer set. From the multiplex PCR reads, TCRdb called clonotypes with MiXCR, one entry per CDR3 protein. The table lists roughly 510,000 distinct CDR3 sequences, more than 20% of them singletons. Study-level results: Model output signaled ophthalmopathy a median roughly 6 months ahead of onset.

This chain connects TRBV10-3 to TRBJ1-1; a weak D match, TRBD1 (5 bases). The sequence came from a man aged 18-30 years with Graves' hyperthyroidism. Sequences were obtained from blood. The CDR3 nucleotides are TGTGCCATCAGTGAGTCTGGGGGGGTGATAATGAACACTGAAGCTTTCTTT. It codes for CAISESGGVIMNTEAFF.